The source of this T cell receptor beta chain is a study of blood T cell repertoires in COVID-19 (dated by TCRdb to 2019 to 2021). For context, the study as a whole: Samples from collaborators originated in the United States, Italy and Spain and spanned both the acute and convalescent phases of COVID-19. The material from the prospective study consisted of cDNA or gDNA derived from T cells, B-cell-depleted T cells, or PBMCs. Deeply sampled blood TCRbeta repertoires from subjects exposed to, actively infected with, or recovered from COVID-19 were included in the dataset. A freely available public database, intended as a resource for researchers studying the immune response to SARS-CoV-2, is where the repertoires were released. The samples were drawn from two sources: the first 160 participants of the ongoing ImmuneRACE study, and some 1,300 subjects contributed by 6 global collaborators. The sample metadata nearly always contained a de-identified subject ID, COVID-19 status, age in years and sex. Where HLA class I and class II types were available, the types were taken from metadata supplied by the sample provider, not from assay-based typing. The research as a whole found: Clinical and demographic metadata were provided uncurated, with the amount varying by source and participant.

The CDR3 has 13 amino acids, counting the end cysteine and phenylalanine. The CDR3 DNA has 39 bases and is translated from base 1. The germline V gene (reference sequence) gives CDR1 as GTSNPN and CDR2 as SVGIG. V lost 2 bases and J lost 1 base; the stretch between them is 8 bases long. Collaborating institutions collected whole blood in K2EDTA tubes following their own protocols. Collaborator samples were shipped for TCRbeta analysis as frozen whole blood, isolated PBMCs, or DNA extracted from either sample type. TCRbeta CDR3 regions were amplified from genomic DNA by means of the immunoSEQ Assay, a bias-controlled multiplex PCR. Processing in the source paper ran as follows. Within the assay, amplification of reference gene primers was used to estimate how many nucleated cells each sample contained. To quantify the absolute abundance of each unique TCRbeta CDR3 rearrangement, sequence reads were collapsed and filtered. Productive Simpson clonality was computed per sample as the square root of Simpson's diversity index over productive rearrangements. Here the immuneACCESS table is served through TCRdb, limited to in-frame sequences with V and J called. Missing clones are a known gap in these copies; in checked studies unresolved V genes cover under half, and the rest lacks a known reason. V and J calls and clone size are those listed in that table; D and trimming were worked out from the DNA. This sample lists approximately 200,000 clones; 70% to 85% were detected once. Around 6.9% of the sample is held by the ten biggest clonotypes.

In regard to this clone: No cognate antigen has been identified for it. Base qualities are not recorded, but no much larger clone differs from it by a single base.

This clonotype originated in a human donor with acute or convalescent COVID-19. The donor label of this sample is uncertain. In this chain, TRBV30 is recombined with TRBJ1-1; the D gene assignment is ambiguous. The sequenced material came from peripheral blood. The nucleotides are TGTGCCTGGAGTTCCCGTCGGAACACTGAAGCTTTCTTT. Its protein product is CAWSSRRNTEAFF.